This T cell receptor (beta chain) was profiled in a study of CD8 T cells in Susac syndrome. An input of about 0.5 to 1 ug of RNA was subjected to reverse transcription using random hexamers. TCR beta CDR3 was amplified by immunoSEQ multiplex PCR. This amplification extended across 54 Vbeta and 13 Jbeta segments. MiXCR was run by TCRdb on the immunoSEQ multiplex PCR reads, yielding one entry per CDR3 protein. The profile shows some 150,000 distinct CDR3 sequences, nearly 97% of them singletons. The trim removed 3 bases at V and 2 bases at J, leaving 11 bases unmatched. The germline V gene has CDR1 SGDLS and CDR2 YYNGEE. The CDR3 covers 17 residues.

The sequence was collected from a human donor with multiple sclerosis. The sequenced material came from CD8+ T cells from PBMCs. The rearrangement links TRBV9 to TRBJ1-2; 9 nucleotides agree with TRBD1. CDR3 residues: CASSGTGGAVGNYGYTF. CDR3 DNA: TGTGCCAGCAGCGGAACAGGGGGCGCGGTTGGAAACTATGGCTACACCTTC.